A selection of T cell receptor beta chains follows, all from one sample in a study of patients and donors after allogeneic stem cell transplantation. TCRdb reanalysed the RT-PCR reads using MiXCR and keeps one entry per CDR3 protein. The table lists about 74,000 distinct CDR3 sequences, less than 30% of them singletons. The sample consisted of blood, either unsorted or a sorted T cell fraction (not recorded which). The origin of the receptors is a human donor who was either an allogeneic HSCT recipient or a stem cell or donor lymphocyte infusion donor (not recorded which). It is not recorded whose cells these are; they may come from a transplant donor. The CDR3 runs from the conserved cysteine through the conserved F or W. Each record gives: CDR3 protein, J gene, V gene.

CDR3aa: CASSYLRGGNTGELFF
j_gene: TRBJ2-2
v_gene: TRBV19

CDR3aa: CATSPSGRETDTQYF
j_gene: TRBJ2-3
v_gene: TRBV24-1

CDR3aa: CASSVVLPGYEQYF
j_gene: TRBJ2-7
v_gene: TRBV5-5

CDR3aa: CASSQEGGARGNIQYF
j_gene: TRBJ2-4
v_gene: TRBV4-1

CDR3aa: CAWRKQGANTEAFF
j_gene: TRBJ1-1
v_gene: TRBV30

CDR3aa: CASSLGVSRGYHEQYF
j_gene: TRBJ2-7
v_gene: TRBV7-6

CDR3aa: CASSQLAGTGIGSPLHF
j_gene: TRBJ1-6
v_gene: TRBV4-1

CDR3aa: CASSPGGYMNTEAFF
j_gene: TRBJ1-1
v_gene: TRBV18

CDR3aa: CASSPSEFYEQYF
j_gene: TRBJ2-7
v_gene: TRBV4-2

CDR3aa: CASSKTGGVTEAFF
j_gene: TRBJ1-1
v_gene: TRBV7-3